Listed below are T cell receptor beta chains from one sample, sequenced in a study of OX40 agonist ivuxolimab in advanced cancers. TCRdb keeps only in-frame clones here, not all; method: immunoSEQ multiplex PCR. Here the sample spans about 80,000 clones, over 80% being singletons. The specimen comprised CD4+ or CD8+ T cells sorted from blood, sampled in a trial of the OX40 agonist ivuxolimab. The receptors were sampled from an adult with an advanced solid tumor such as melanoma, head and neck, liver or kidney cancer. Both conserved end residues are part of each CDR3. The order of the fields is clone size, V gene, D gene, J gene, CDR3 protein, CDR3 DNA. The D gene is left open where the match is weak. Expanded clones get a size class; other rows say once, few or many, or leave the size out.

>NA|TRBV27|NA|TRBJ2-3
CASSLWFTSTDTQYF
TGTGCCAGCAGTTTGTGGTTTACTAGCACAGATACGCAGTATTTT
>NA|TRBV13|NA|TRBJ1-1
CASSLEEMNTEAFF
TGTGCCAGCAGCTTAGAGGAGATGAACACTGAAGCTTTCTTT
>once|TRBV7-9|NA|TRBJ1-2
CASSLVTQEGYTF
TGTGCCAGCAGCTTAGTAACACAGGAAGGCTACACCTTC
>once|TRBV4-2|TRBD2|TRBJ2-1
CASSQAVAGGVGNEQFF
TGTGCCAGCAGCCAAGCAGTTGCGGGGGGGGTCGGCAATGAGCAGTTCTTC
>NA|TRBV6-6|NA|TRBJ2-7
CASSYSSIYEQYF
TGTGCCAGCAGTTACTCGAGCATTTACGAGCAGTACTTC
>NA|TRBV9|NA|TRBJ2-7
CASSVDGVTYEQYF
TGTGCCAGCAGCGTAGATGGGGTTACCTACGAGCAGTACTTC
>NA|TRBV19|TRBD1|TRBJ2-7
CASSNFGQALYEQYF
TGTGCCAGTAGTAATTTCGGACAGGCGCTCTACGAGCAGTACTTC
>NA|TRBV27|NA|TRBJ1-1
CASRRGVGTEAFF
TGTGCCAGCAGGAGGGGAGTGGGCACTGAAGCTTTCTTT
>NA|TRBV11-2|NA|TRBJ2-7
CASSPRGRMSSYEQYF
TGTGCCAGCAGCCCCCGTGGCAGGATGAGCTCCTACGAGCAGTACTTC
>NA|TRBV9|NA|TRBJ1-1
CASSVGAPDTEAFF
TGTGCCAGCAGCGTAGGGGCCCCCGACACTGAAGCTTTCTTT
>NA|TRBV21-1|NA|TRBJ1-6
CASTGGQGLIHPLHF
TGTGCCAGCACGGGGGGACAGGGTCTAATTCACCCCCTCCACTTT
>NA|TRBV6-1|NA|TRBJ1-2
CASQRKGEGTNGYTF
TGTGCCAGCCAGCGAAAAGGGGAGGGTACGAATGGCTACACCTTC
>NA|TRBV27|NA|TRBJ1-1
CASSFLPVRDSAEAFF
TGTGCCAGCAGTTTCTTACCGGTCAGGGATAGCGCTGAAGCTTTCTTT
>NA|TRBV27|NA|TRBJ2-3
CASSLGTFGDTQYF
TGTGCCAGCAGTTTGGGGACTTTTGGAGATACGCAGTATTTT
>NA|TRBV11-2|NA|TRBJ2-7
CASSPGTANYEQYF
TGTGCCAGCAGCCCCGGGACCGCGAACTACGAGCAGTACTTC
>NA|TRBV23-1|NA|TRBJ1-3
CASSQSPRARVEGNTIYF
TGCGCCAGCAGTCAATCACCTCGGGCCAGGGTGGAGGGAAACACCATATATTTT
>NA|TRBV2|TRBD1|TRBJ1-2
CASRSRDRAYGYTF
TGTGCCAGCAGGTCCCGGGACAGGGCCTATGGCTACACCTTC
>NA|TRBV4-1|NA|TRBJ2-5
CASSDAGGEETQYF
TGCGCCAGCAGCGACGCTGGGGGCGAAGAGACCCAGTACTTC
>NA|TRBV5-4|NA|TRBJ2-7
CASSLGGDEQYF
TGTGCCAGCAGCTTGGGAGGCGACGAGCAGTACTTC
>NA|TRBV9|NA|TRBJ1-4
CASSAESEKLFF
TGTGCCAGCAGCGCAGAGAGTGAAAAACTGTTTTTT
>NA|TRBV21-1|NA|TRBJ2-5
CASGQGSEETQYF
TGTGCCAGCGGACAGGGGAGTGAAGAGACCCAGTACTTC
>NA|TRBV27|NA|TRBJ2-7
CASSIGTASYEQYF
TGTGCCAGCAGTATCGGGACGGCTTCCTACGAGCAGTACTTC
>NA|TRBV5-6|TRBD1|TRBJ2-5
CASSWRTGPETQYF
TGTGCCAGCAGCTGGCGGACAGGGCCCGAGACCCAGTACTTC
>NA|TRBV19|TRBD2|TRBJ2-7
CASSHTSANEQYF
TGTGCCAGTAGCCATACTAGCGCCAACGAGCAGTACTTC
>NA|TRBV15|NA|TRBJ1-1
CATSREPEGNTEAFF
TGTGCCACCAGCAGAGAACCTGAAGGGAACACTGAAGCTTTCTTT
>few|TRBV6-6|NA|TRBJ2-7
CASSYSDEQYF
TGTGCCAGCAGTTACTCTGACGAGCAGTACTTC
>NA|TRBV5-1|NA|TRBJ1-1
CASSLNTEAFF
TGCGCCAGCAGCTTGAACACTGAAGCTTTCTTT
>NA|TRBV15|TRBD1|TRBJ1-4
CATSRPPGQGNEKLFF
TGTGCCACCAGCAGACCCCCGGGACAGGGCAATGAAAAACTGTTTTTT
>NA|TRBV5-1|TRBD2|TRBJ2-3
CASSETHSGGAEDTQYF
TGCGCCAGCAGCGAAACGCATAGCGGGGGGGCTGAAGATACGCAGTATTTT
>NA|TRBV6-5|NA|TRBJ2-1
CASSAQVGGMDEQFF
TGTGCCAGCAGCGCTCAGGTAGGGGGAATGGATGAGCAGTTCTTC
>NA|TRBV2|TRBD1|TRBJ2-1
CASINPGQGLNEQFF
TGTGCCAGCATCAATCCGGGACAGGGCCTCAATGAGCAGTTCTTC
>NA|TRBV27|NA|TRBJ2-2
CASSLGPGELFF
TGTGCCAGCAGTTTAGGGCCCGGGGAGCTGTTTTTT
>NA|TRBV27|TRBD1|TRBJ2-7
CASSLGQGNEQYF
TGTGCCAGCAGCTTGGGACAGGGCAACGAGCAGTACTTC
>NA|TRBV2|NA|TRBJ1-2
CASSEWQSNYGYTF
TGTGCCAGCAGTGAATGGCAGTCTAACTATGGCTACACCTTC
>NA|TRBV4-3|TRBD2|TRBJ2-1
CASSQDHSGGPYNEQFF
TGCGCCAGCAGCCAAGATCACAGCGGGGGGCCCTACAATGAGCAGTTCTTC
>NA|TRBV11-3|NA|TRBJ1-1
CASSLVLNTEAFF
TGTGCCAGCAGCTTAGTATTGAACACTGAAGCTTTCTTT
>NA|TRBV5-5|NA|TRBJ1-2
CASSAGQTYGYTF
TGTGCCAGCAGCGCCGGACAAACCTATGGCTACACCTTC
>NA|TRBV11-3|NA|TRBJ2-3
CASSQRGASTDTQYF
TGTGCCAGCAGCCAACGCGGGGCAAGCACAGATACGCAGTATTTT
>NA|TRBV27|NA|TRBJ1-5
CASSLSGGGQPQHF
TGTGCCAGCAGTTTATCGGGGGGGGGTCAGCCCCAGCATTTT
>few|TRBV2|NA|TRBJ1-1
CASSEGPGEDPEAFF
TGTGCCAGCAGTGAAGGCCCAGGGGAGGACCCTGAAGCTTTCTTT
>NA|TRBV28|NA|TRBJ1-4
CASGSRGLATNEKLFF
TGTGCCAGTGGTTCTAGGGGCCTAGCAACTAATGAAAAACTGTTTTTT
>NA|TRBV15|NA|TRBJ2-7
CATSRDILVSYEQYF
TGTGCCACCAGCAGAGATATTTTGGTTTCCTACGAGCAGTACTTC
>once|TRBV2|NA|TRBJ1-1
CASSVAQGLMDRAAFF
TGTGCCAGCAGTGTGGCCCAGGGACTCATGGATCGCGCAGCTTTCTTT
>NA|TRBV2|NA|TRBJ2-7
CASSNTGKYEQYF
TGTGCCAGCAGTAATACAGGGAAGTACGAGCAGTACTTC